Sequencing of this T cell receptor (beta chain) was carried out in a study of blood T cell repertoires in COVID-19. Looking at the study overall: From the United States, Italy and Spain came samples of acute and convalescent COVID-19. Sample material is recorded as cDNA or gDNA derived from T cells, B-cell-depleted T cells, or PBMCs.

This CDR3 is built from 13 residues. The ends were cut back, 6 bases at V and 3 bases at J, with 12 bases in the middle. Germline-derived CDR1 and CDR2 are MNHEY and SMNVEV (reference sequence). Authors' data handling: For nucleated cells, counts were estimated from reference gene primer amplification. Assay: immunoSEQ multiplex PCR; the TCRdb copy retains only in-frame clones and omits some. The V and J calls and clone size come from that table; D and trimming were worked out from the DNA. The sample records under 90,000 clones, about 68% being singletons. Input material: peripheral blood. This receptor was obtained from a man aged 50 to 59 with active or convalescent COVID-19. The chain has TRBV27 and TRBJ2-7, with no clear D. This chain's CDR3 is CASSRDKVYEQYF. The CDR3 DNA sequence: TGTGCCAGCAGCCGCGATAAAGTCTACGAGCAGTACTTC.